A single sample gave rise to the 10 T cell receptor beta chains below, sequenced in a study of identical twins. TCRdb analysed the 5' RACE reads with MiXCR anew, one entry per CDR3 protein. The sample contains hundreds of thousands of distinct CDR3 sequences, 15% to 20% of which appear only once. These same records also appear under a second study, on T cells expressing NK-cell markers.

The sample taken for sequencing was PBMCs. All receptors derive from a woman aged 18-29 years in good health.

Regarding this clonotype: Sequence at one end of the junction differs from germline and may be a read error. This chain uses TRBV6-2 or TRBV6-3 with TRBJ2-1, with unresolved D. The CDR3 extends over 12 amino acids. The germline CDR1 and CDR2 sequences are MNHEY and SVGEGT. CDR3: CASSYVWADPHF. CDR3 nucleotide sequence: TGTGCCAGCAGTTATGTTTGGGCAGACCCGCACTTC.

This clonotype was picked up a small number of times. The chain has TRBV5-1 and TRBJ2-4; a possible D gene is TRBD1 (5 bases). CDR1 SGHRS and CDR2 YFSETQ come from the germline V gene. V lost 4 bases and J 0 bases, leaving 11 bases between the germline ends. The CDR3 consists of 15 residues. The CDR3 region is CASSDDSGAKNIQYF. The DNA of the CDR3 is TGCGCCAGCAGCGACGACAGTGGAGCCAAAAACATTCAGTACTTC.

This clonotype was seen only a few times. The rearrangement joins TRBV11-2 to TRBJ1-2, with D perhaps matching TRBD1 (6 bases). V was clipped by 5 bases and J by 7 bases, with 14 bases between them. The CDR3 sequence is 13 residues long. CDR1 is SGHAT, CDR2 FQNNGV, per germline. In DNA form, the CDR3 reads TGTGCCAGCAGCGCAGGGGTCCGAAGTGGCTACACCTTC. This gives the protein CASSAGVRSGYTF.

This rearrangement joins TRBV27 to TRBJ2-3; a possible D gene is TRBD2 (7 bases). Trimming cost V 6 bases and J 4 bases, with 20 bases left between them. Germline V gives CDR1 MNHEY, CDR2 SMNVEV (reference sequence). The CDR3 runs 16 residues. CDR3 sequence: CASRAGGLLRADTQYF. The CDR3 nucleotides read TGTGCCAGCAGGGCCGGGGGGCTCCTCAGGGCAGATACGCAGTATTTT.

This clonotype showed up just a few times. The chain is built from TRBV5-6 and TRBJ2-7; 8 bases align to TRBD1. The CDR3 spans 14 residues. The germline CDR1 and CDR2 sequences are SGHDT and YYEEEE. The J segment lost 3 bases and the V segment lost 3 bases, leaving 5 bases of the junction unmatched. CDR3: CASSWGTGRYEQYF. The CDR3 region has the DNA TGTGCCAGCAGCTGGGGGACAGGCCGCTACGAGCAGTACTTC.

The sample holds many counts of this clonotype. The chain recombines TRBV6-1 with TRBJ2-3; TRBD2 matches at 9 bases. The trim removed 6 bases at V and 1 base at J, leaving 5 bases unmatched. Looked up from germline, CDR1 is MNHNS and CDR2 is SASEGT. CDR3 length: 15 amino acids. The DNA of the CDR3 is TGTGCCAGCAGCATAGCGGGGGTTGGCACAGATACGCAGTATTTT. It encodes CASSIAGVGTDTQYF.

This clonotype was picked up a small number of times. The chain carries TRBV11-2 and TRBJ2-1, with D unclear. Trimming shortened V by 3 bases and J by 8 bases, and 17 bases separated the two germline ends. The CDR3 sequence is 15 residues long. From germline, CDR1 is SGHAT and CDR2 FQNNGV. The CDR3 DNA reads as TGTGCCAGCAGCTTGTCTCTTCGAGGCGAAGATGAGCAGTTCTTC. Amino acids: CASSLSLRGEDEQFF.

This chain links TRBV7-2 with TRBJ2-7; 7 positions agree with TRBD2. Germline V gene sequence: CDR1 SGHTA, CDR2 FQGNSA. The V and J ends lost 5 bases and 4 bases, in that order; junction bases with no gene match: 5. The CDR3 totals 13 residues. CDR3 protein: CASSKRDGYEQYF. The DNA of the CDR3 is TGTGCCAGCAGCAAGCGGGACGGGTACGAGCAGTACTTC.

This clonotype showed up just a few times. The V call is TRBV29-1, the J call TRBJ2-7; 8 nucleotides agree with TRBD2. The CDR3 extends over 14 amino acids. Germline V CDR1 and CDR2: SQVTM, ANQGSEA. Trimming removed 0 bases from V and 9 bases from J; junction bases left unmatched: 10. CDR3 coding DNA: TGCAGCGTTGAAGATCTAGCGGGCCCGGACGGGCAGTACTTC. Amino acids: CSVEDLAGPDGQYF.

This clonotype was observed a few times. The rearrangement links TRBV4-3 to TRBJ2-7; D is unclear. CDR1 and CDR2 (germline): LGHNA, YSLEER. The CDR3 contains 15 residues. Deletions cut 0 bases from V and 2 bases from J, with 11 bases between. Written as DNA, the CDR3 is TGCGCCAGCAGCCAAGACCCCTCGACCACCTACGAGCAGTACTTC. Its translation: CASSQDPSTTYEQYF.